The 26 T cell receptor beta chains below come from one sample, sequenced in a study of shared clonotypes between healthy human individuals. Assay: immunoSEQ multiplex PCR; the TCRdb copy retains only in-frame clones and omits some. The profile shows millions of clones, roughly 94% of them singletons. Specimen: naive CD4+ T cells sorted from blood. Indicated subset: CD45RA+ positively selected. Receptors were obtained from a man younger than 30 in good health.

V gene TRBV7-9 combines with J gene TRBJ1-2, with D possibly being TRBD1 (6 bases). The CDR3 has 14 amino acids. Germline V gene lookup returns CDR1 SEHNR and CDR2 FQNEAQ (reference sequence). With 5 bases removed from V and 8 bases from J, the gap between germline ends came to 18 bases. CDR3 in DNA: TGTGCCAGCAGCCAGCAGGGGCGACCCTACGGCTACACCTTC. Translated: CASSQQGRPYGYTF.

As DNA, the CDR3 is TGTGCCAGCAGCTTGTGGGCCCCCCGGGGTGGGATTTCACCCCTCCACTTT. Translated, it gives CASSLWAPRGGISPLHF. This chain joins TRBV5-6 and TRBJ1-6, with no clear D. The CDR3 runs to 17 residues. Germline V lookup: CDR1 SGHDT, CDR2 YYEEEE. V lost 1 base to trimming and J lost 9 bases, with 20 bases between them.

This chain uses TRBV9 with TRBJ2-1; perhaps TRBD2 as D (6 bases). Looked up from germline, CDR1 is SGDLS and CDR2 is YYNGEE. This CDR3 is 15 amino acids long. Trimming took off 3 bases at V and 9 bases at J, with 19 bases between the two ends. The CDR3: CASSAVPLATGEQFF. The CDR3, as DNA: TGTGCCAGCAGCGCCGTCCCTCTAGCGACGGGTGAGCAGTTCTTC.

V and J are TRBV6-5 and TRBJ2-5, with TRBD1 matching 7 bases. This CDR3 is 14 amino acids long. V lost 8 bases and J lost 3; bases outside the gene matches: 9. CDR1 is MNHEY, CDR2 SVGAGI, per germline. CDR3 loop: CASSLGTAKETQYF. The CDR3, as DNA: TGTGCCAGCTCCCTCGGGACAGCGAAAGAGACCCAGTACTTC.

The V and J genes are TRBV29-1 and TRBJ2-1, with TRBD1 matching 10 bases. The ends lost 1 base at V and 6 bases at J; junction bases unmatched: 6. This CDR3 has 15 residues. CDR1 and CDR2 (germline): SQVTM, ANQGSEA. As DNA, the CDR3 is TGCAGCGTTGAAGTTCCGGGACAGGGGCTCAATGAGCAGTTCTTC. This sequence encodes CSVEVPGQGLNEQFF.

The chain combines TRBV30 with TRBJ1-6; D uncertain. Between the trimmed V and J ends, which lost 0 bases and 12 bases, there was a span of 18 bases. CDR1 and CDR2 (germline): GTSNPN, SVGIG (reference sequence). CDR3 length equals 15 residues. CDR3 DNA: TGTGCCTGGAGTGTGGGCGGCGGGCCACGGGAACCCCTCCACTTT. Its translation: CAWSVGGGPREPLHF.

The gene calls are TRBV18 and TRBJ1-3; D may be TRBD1 (6 bases). The CDR3 is made up of 17 amino acids. CDR1 and CDR2 (germline): KGHSH, LQKENI. V was trimmed by 4 bases and J by 0 bases, leaving 16 bases between them. The chain's CDR3 is CASSRSGGHRSGNTIYF. Here the CDR3 DNA reads TGTGCCAGCTCACGATCGGGGGGACACCGCTCTGGAAACACCATATATTTT. Full variable domain (missing parts from reference TRBV18 and TRBJ1-3): NAGVMQNPRHLVRRRGQEARLRCSPMKGHSHVYWYRQLPEEGLKFMVYLQKENIIDESGMPKERFSAEFPKEGPSILRIQQVVRGDSAAYFCASSRSGGHRSGNTIYFGEGSWLTVV.

The chain carries TRBV7-3 and TRBJ2-5; D call uncertain. Germline CDR1 and CDR2: SGHTA and FQGTGA. The CDR3 runs to 14 residues. V was pared by 2 bases and J by 5 bases, with 12 bases between. Written as DNA, the CDR3 is TGTGCCAGCAGCTTACGCCCAGGCTGGGAGACCCAGTACTTC. Its protein product is CASSLRPGWETQYF. The full variable domain, its missing parts supplied by reference TRBV7-3 and TRBJ2-5, is GAGVSQTPSNKVTEKGKYVELRCDPISGHTALYWYRQSLGQGPEFLIYFQGTGAADDSGLPNDRFFAVRPEGSVSTLKIQRTERGDSAVYLCASSLRPGWETQYFGPGTRLLVL.

As regards this clone: A read error is possible here, since a much larger clone lies one base away. V usage is TRBV29-1 and J usage is TRBJ1-1; no clear D gene. This CDR3 has 13 residues. In germline, CDR1 is SQVTM, CDR2 ANQGSEA. The CDR3 DNA is TGCGGCGTTGATAACGGGAAGAACACTGAAGCTTTCTTT. This gives the protein CGVDNGKNTEAFF.

This rearrangement joins TRBV5-1 to TRBJ1-4; no firm D call. Deletions cut 1 base from V and 8 bases from J, with 12 bases between. Per germline, CDR1 SGHRS and CDR2 YFSETQ. There are 14 residues in the CDR3. The CDR3 DNA reads TGCGCCAGCAGCTTGAGGCCCGGCGGAGAAAAACTGTTTTTT. It codes for CASSLRPGGEKLFF.

This clone was detected only a few times. Without the conserved terminal phenylalanine or tryptophan, this CDR3 likely stems from a read error. The DNA is omitted, as the CDR3 cannot be located on it reliably, and the CDR3 follows TCRdb's listing. The chain is built from TRBV6-6 and TRBJ2-7; TRBD1 is taken as the D call from the table, unchecked against the DNA. Germline loops: CDR1 MNHNY, CDR2 SVGAGI (reference sequence). The CDR3 adds up to 12 amino acids, both ends counted. The CDR3 protein is CASSYLQGEAEL.

This chain uses TRBV25-1 with TRBJ2-5, with 11 bases fitting TRBD2. Germline V CDR1 and CDR2: MGHDK, SYGVNS. The CDR3 has 15 residues. The trim removed 4 bases at V and 5 bases at J, leaving 6 bases unmatched. CDR3 residues: CASSVVAGGWETQYF. CDR3 DNA sequence: TGTGCCAGCAGTGTCGTAGCGGGAGGGTGGGAGACCCAGTACTTC.

The CDR3 nucleotides are TGTGCCAGCAGTTATGGGGGGTGGGGCCCAGAGACCCAGTACTTC. Its protein is CASSYGGWGPETQYF. V and J are TRBV6-5 and TRBJ2-5; D is perhaps TRBD2 (6 bases). Trimming took 3 bases from V and 4 from J, leaving 15 bases between them. This CDR3 is built from 15 residues. Per germline, CDR1 MNHEY and CDR2 SVGAGI.

This clone was recorded once. This chain joins TRBV14 and TRBJ1-6; TRBD1 aligns across 10 bases. Germline lookup yields CDR1 SGHDN and CDR2 FVKESK. J was trimmed by 6 bases and V by 3 bases; bases with no gene match: 11. The CDR3 is 18 amino acids. The CDR3 region is CASSQPGTGVWGNSPLHF. CDR3 DNA sequence: TGTGCCAGCAGCCAGCCCGGGACAGGGGTTTGGGGTAATTCACCCCTCCACTTT.

V and J are TRBV25-1 and TRBJ2-6, with D perhaps TRBD2 (7 bases). This CDR3 contains 15 residues. Per germline, CDR1 MGHDK and CDR2 SYGVNS. V was clipped by 7 bases and J by 0 bases, with 10 bases between them. The CDR3 bases are TGTGCCAGCATGGGGGGGCACTCTGGGGCCAACGTCCTGACTTTC. As protein: CASMGGHSGANVLTF.

The chain carries TRBV5-6 and TRBJ2-3; 11 nucleotides match TRBD1. The CDR3 has 15 amino acids. Trimming at V came to 0 bases and at J to 4 bases, leaving 1 base not matched to a gene. Germline CDR1 is SGHDT and CDR2 is YYEEEE. The CDR3 region is CASSLGTGGADTQYF. CDR3 nucleotide sequence: TGTGCCAGCAGCTTGGGGACAGGGGGCGCAGATACGCAGTATTTT.

The V and J genes are TRBV12-5 and TRBJ1-4; possible D gene TRBD1, 5 bases. Between the trimmed V and J ends, which lost 8 bases and 6 bases, there was a span of 16 bases. The CDR3 consists of 14 residues. Germline V gene data show CDR1 as LGHNT and CDR2 as FRNRAP. CDR3 loop: CASSTRDSDEKLFF. The CDR3 DNA is TGTGCTAGTAGCACCCGGGACTCCGATGAAAAACTGTTTTTT.

The chain has TRBV7-2 and TRBJ2-4, with unresolved D. CDR1 and CDR2 from the germline V gene are SGHTA and FQGNSA. The V end was cut by 5 bases, the J end by 2 bases, with 13 bases between. The CDR3 contains 15 residues. CDR3 coding DNA: TGTGCCAGCAGCCCCCAGGCGGTTACCAAAAACATTCAGTACTTC. This encodes CASSPQAVTKNIQYF. Variable domain in full (rest from reference TRBV7-2 and TRBJ2-4): GAGVSQSPSNKVTEKGKDVELRCDPISGHTALYWYRQSLGQGLEFLIYFQGNSAPDKSGLPSDRFSAERTGGSVSTLTIQRTQQEDSAVYLCASSPQAVTKNIQYFGAGTRLSVL.

This chain links TRBV7-2 with TRBJ1-2; D possibly corresponds to TRBD1 (5 bases). CDR3 length: 16 amino acids. Looked up from germline, CDR1 is SGHTA and CDR2 is FQGNSA. Deletions cut 1 base from V and 4 bases from J, with 16 bases between. The chain's CDR3 is CASSLVGVERGYGYTF. CDR3 in DNA: TGTGCCAGCAGCTTAGTGGGGGTGGAACGAGGCTATGGCTACACCTTC. Complete variable domain (other parts from reference TRBV7-2 and TRBJ1-2): GAGVSQSPSNKVTEKGKDVELRCDPISGHTALYWYRQSLGQGLEFLIYFQGNSAPDKSGLPSDRFSAERTGGSVSTLTIQRTQQEDSAVYLCASSLVGVERGYGYTFGSGTRLTVV.

The rearrangement uses TRBV7-9 and TRBJ2-7; D is perhaps TRBD1 (5 bases). The CDR3 length is 14 residues. Germline-derived CDR1 and CDR2 are SEHNR and FQNEAQ (reference sequence). V lost 6 bases and J lost 0, with 12 bases in between. This chain's CDR3 is CASRHPQGSYEQYF. In nucleotides, the CDR3 is TGTGCCAGCAGACACCCGCAGGGCTCCTACGAGCAGTACTTC.

The sample holds one count of this clone. The chain has TRBV10-3 and TRBJ2-1; D perhaps matches TRBD1 (6 bases). The ends were cut back, 4 bases at V and 8 bases at J, with 15 bases in the middle. The CDR3 spans 14 residues. Germline lookup yields CDR1 ENHRY and CDR2 SYGVKD. CDR3 loop: CAISGVAGVDEQFF. In nucleotides, the CDR3 is TGTGCCATCAGTGGGGTGGCAGGGGTCGATGAGCAGTTCTTC.

The V gene is TRBV30, the J gene TRBJ1-5; D is perhaps TRBD1 (6 bases). The V end lost 0 bases, the J end lost 2 bases, and 11 bases lay between the germline ends. Germline V CDR1 and CDR2: GTSNPN, SVGIG (reference sequence). The CDR3 totals 15 residues. Here the CDR3 reads CAWSVLQGRNQPQHF. The DNA of the CDR3 is TGTGCCTGGAGTGTACTTCAGGGGCGCAATCAGCCCCAGCATTTT.

The chain uses TRBV5-4 and TRBJ1-2, with a weak D call TRBD1 (6 bases). Germline V gives CDR1 SGHNT, CDR2 YYREEE (reference sequence). This CDR3 has 15 residues. The ends were cut back, 1 base at V and 4 bases at J, with 14 bases in the middle. The CDR3 spells CASSLWAVGGYGYTF. For the CDR3, the DNA is TGTGCCAGCAGCTTGTGGGCAGTAGGGGGCTATGGCTACACCTTC.

The rearrangement joins TRBV19 to TRBJ2-3, with D possibly being TRBD2 (6 bases). Trimming cost V 5 bases and J 0 bases, with 12 bases left between them. The CDR3 runs 15 residues. Looked up from germline, CDR1 is LNHDA and CDR2 is SQIVND (reference sequence). CDR3 residues: CASSRDLLSTDTQYF. The CDR3 region has the DNA TGTGCCAGTAGTCGGGACTTACTGAGCACAGATACGCAGTATTTT.

This clone was counted only a few times. The rearrangement links TRBV21-1 to TRBJ1-5. TRBV21-1 is a pseudogene. The CDR3 loop spans 11 amino acids. For the CDR3, the DNA is TGTGCCAGCAGCCTAAATCAGCCCCAGCATTTT. Translated, it gives CASSLNQPQHF.

The chain employs TRBV9 and TRBJ1-4, with D perhaps matching TRBD1 (6 bases). V lost 0 bases to trimming and J lost 5 bases, with 11 bases between them. Germline assignment: CDR1 SGDLS and CDR2 YYNGEE. The CDR3 has 15 residues. As DNA, the CDR3 is TGTGCCAGCAGCGTAGCGGGGGGCGAGAATGAAAAACTGTTTTTT. Its translation is CASSVAGGENEKLFF. Full variable domain (missing parts from reference TRBV9 and TRBJ1-4): DSGVTQTPKHLITATGQRVTLRCSPRSGDLSVYWYQQSLDQGLQFLIQYYNGEERAKGNILERFSAQQFPDLHSELNLSSLELGDSALYFCASSVAGGENEKLFFGSGTQLSVL.